This T cell receptor beta chain was documented in a study of blood T cell repertoires in COVID-19. Across the study: Sample material is recorded as cDNA or gDNA derived from T cells, B-cell-depleted T cells, or PBMCs.

In the source study's methods: Counts of nucleated cells, estimated from reference gene primer amplification, were obtained. Generated by immunoSEQ multiplex PCR, the TCRdb table keeps only in-frame clones and is missing some. V, J and clone size reflect that table, while D and trimming were determined from the DNA. The data show around 84,000 clones, with roughly 80% seen just once and under 20% held by the top ten. V lost 0 bases and J 5 bases, leaving 17 bases between the germline ends. The CDR3 spans 16 residues. The V gene's germline CDR1 is SGHRS and CDR2 YFSETQ. The sequenced sample consisted of peripheral blood. The rearrangement uses TRBV5-1 and TRBJ2-5; possibly TRBD2 for D (6 bases). The TCR was taken from a man older than 75 with active or convalescent COVID-19. DNA for the CDR3: TGCGCCAGCAGCTTGGGCGGCGGGGCGACGGGGGAGACCCAGTACTTC. It yields the protein CASSLGGGATGETQYF.